A selection of T cell receptor beta chains follows, all from one sample in a study of blood T cells in healthy people across ages. TCRdb re-analysed the 5' RACE reads in MiXCR, keeping a single row per CDR3 protein. Among around 670,000 distinct CDR3 sequences listed, about 28% were seen once. The sequenced sample was blood. These receptors all come from a woman older than 75 in good health. CDR3s include the opening cysteine and the closing phenylalanine or tryptophan. D genes are given only for firm matches. Size values are once, few and many counts, or a class for expanded clones, and some rows have none.

V gene,D gene,J gene,clone size,CDR3 protein,CDR3 DNA
TRBV19,.,TRBJ2-4,few,CASSPQILAKNIQYF,TGTGCCAGTAGTCCTCAGATCCTAGCCAAAAACATTCAGTACTTC
TRBV11-2,TRBD1,TRBJ2-5,few,CANSIQGQGNNEQYF,TGTGCCAACAGCATCCAGGGACAGGGTAATAATGAGCAGTACTTC
TRBV11-2,.,TRBJ1-2,.,CASSLSDGSGYTF,TGTGCCAGCAGCTTATCGGACGGCTCTGGCTACACCTTC
TRBV20-1,.,TRBJ2-3,many,CSALREVSQYF,TGCAGTGCCCTCCGGGAAGTATCGCAGTATTTT
TRBV20-1,TRBD2,TRBJ2-1,once,CSAKGPTSGRVYDNEQFF,TGCAGTGCTAAGGGACCGACTAGCGGGAGGGTATATGACAATGAGCAGTTCTTC
TRBV11-2,TRBD1,TRBJ2-7,.,CASSPGQGVPEQYF,TGTGCCAGCAGCCCCGGACAGGGGGTCCCCGAGCAGTACTTC
TRBV20-1,.,TRBJ2-1,.,CSARDPGNEQFF,TGCAGTGCTAGAGATCCCGGCAATGAGCAGTTCTTC
TRBV6-1,.,TRBJ1-4,.,CASTRGLDNEKRFF,TGTGCCAGCACCAGGGGTTTGGATAATGAAAAACGGTTTTTT
TRBV11-2,TRBD1,TRBJ2-7,many,CASSPLDRPDGEQYF,TGTGCCAGCAGCCCGCTGGACAGGCCTGATGGCGAGCAGTACTTC
TRBV6-1,.,TRBJ2-3,many,CASSEAGWSRPDRTQYF,TGTGCCAGCAGTGAAGCGGGTTGGTCTCGCCCGGATCGTACGCAGTATTTT
TRBV6-6,.,TRBJ1-2,many,CASSPSLSYGYTF,TGTGCCAGCAGCCCCTCTTTAAGCTATGGCTACACCTTC
TRBV5-1,.,TRBJ2-3,.,CASSLGARAGTDTQYF,TGCGCCAGCAGCTTGGGAGCGCGGGCAGGGACAGATACGCAGTATTTT
TRBV7-2,.,TRBJ1-2,many,CASSLYGGPASNYGYTF,TGTGCCAGCAGCTTATATGGAGGGCCTGCAAGTAACTATGGCTACACCTTC
TRBV20-1,TRBD1,TRBJ2-7,many,CSAPGQGQYEQYF,TGCAGTGCTCCGGGACAGGGGCAATACGAGCAGTACTTC
TRBV30,.,TRBJ1-1,.,CAWSVFRADTEAFF,TGTGCCTGGAGTGTTTTCAGGGCCGACACTGAAGCTTTCTTT
TRBV5-1,TRBD1,TRBJ1-1,once,CASSEITGGSTEAFF,TGCGCCAGCAGCGAGATTACAGGGGGCAGCACTGAAGCTTTCTTT
TRBV4-3,TRBD2,TRBJ2-5,many,CASSQGLAGETQYF,TGCGCCAGCAGCCAAGGACTAGCAGGCGAGACCCAGTACTTC
TRBV20-1,.,TRBJ2-7,.,CSARGRHTYEQYF,TGCAGTGCTCGGGGGAGGCACACCTACGAGCAGTACTTC
TRBV6-5,.,TRBJ2-7,.,CASSYRGQDYEQYF,TGTGCCAGCAGTTACAGGGGACAAGACTACGAGCAGTACTTC
TRBV20-1,.,TRBJ1-1,few,CSAAFTEAFF,TGCAGTGCGGCCTTCACTGAAGCTTTCTTT
TRBV5-5,TRBD1,TRBJ1-1,.,CVGSDRGRNTEAFF,TGTGTCGGCAGCGACAGGGGGAGGAACACTGAAGCTTTCTTT
TRBV6-2/TRBV6-3,.,TRBJ2-4,many,CASSFQTGGVTKNIQYF,TGTGCCAGCAGTTTCCAGACTGGAGGGGTTACCAAAAACATTCAGTACTTC
TRBV10-3,TRBD2,TRBJ2-4,.,CAISEGLAGGPNIQYF,TGTGCCATCAGTGAGGGACTAGCGGGAGGGCCAAACATTCAGTACTTC